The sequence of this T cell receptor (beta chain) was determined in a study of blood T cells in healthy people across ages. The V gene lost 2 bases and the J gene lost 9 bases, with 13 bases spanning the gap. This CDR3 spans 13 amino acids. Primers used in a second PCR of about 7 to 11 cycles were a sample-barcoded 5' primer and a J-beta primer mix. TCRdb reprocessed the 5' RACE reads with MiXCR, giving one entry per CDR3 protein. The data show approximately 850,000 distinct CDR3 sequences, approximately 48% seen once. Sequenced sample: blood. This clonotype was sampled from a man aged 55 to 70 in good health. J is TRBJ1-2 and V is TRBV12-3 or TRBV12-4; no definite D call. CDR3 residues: CASSLKFLGSYTF. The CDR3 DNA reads TGTGCCAGCAGTTTAAAATTTTTGGGGAGCTACACCTTC.